These 10 T cell receptor beta chains came from one sample sequenced in a study of T-cell reconstitution after alpha-beta-depleted transplantation in children. Unique molecular identifiers were incorporated during preparation of the TCRbeta library. TCRdb fed the PCR reads into MiXCR, producing one record per CDR3 protein. The sample carries around 680,000 distinct CDR3 sequences, around a sixth recorded once. The sample in question was PBMCs from the stem cell graft donor, obtained from the stem cell graft. The receptors derive from a human donor who donated a stem cell graft to a child with acute myeloid leukemia.

The rearrangement joins TRBV7-2 to TRBJ2-7; a possible D gene is TRBD1 (5 bases). This CDR3 has 16 amino acids. CDR1 and CDR2 from the germline V gene are SGHTA and FQGNSA. The V end was cut by 1 base, the J end by 0 bases, with 13 bases between. CDR3 amino acids: CASSLEAGILSYEQYV. The CDR3 bases are TGTGCCAGCAGCTTAGAGGCAGGGATACTCTCCTACGAGCAGTACGTC.

This clonotype was counted once. The rearrangement uses TRBV5-6 and TRBJ2-5; 8 bases agree with TRBD2. The CDR3 extends over 15 amino acids. Germline CDR1 is SGHDT and CDR2 is YYEEEE. V lost 3 bases, J lost 4 bases, and 8 bases stayed unmatched. The CDR3 here is CASSSGTSFAETQYF. The DNA of the CDR3 is TGTGCCAGCAGCTCCGGGACTAGTTTTGCAGAGACCCAGTACTTC. Full variable domain (rest looked up from reference TRBV5-6 and TRBJ2-5): DAGVTQSPTHLIKTRGQQVTLRCSPKSGHDTVSWYQQALGQGPQFIFQYYEEEERQRGNFPDRFSGHQFPNYSSELNVNALLLGDSALYLCASSSGTSFAETQYFGPGTRLLVL.

The chain joins TRBV7-2 to TRBJ2-7; possibly TRBD1 for D (5 bases). The V end lost 7 bases, the J end lost 3 bases, and 16 bases lay between the germline ends. Per germline, CDR1 SGHTA and CDR2 FQGNSA. The CDR3 contains 14 residues. In nucleotides, the CDR3 is TGTGCCAGCACCCCTAGGGGCAGCTTCTACGAGCAGTACTTC. Translation gives CASTPRGSFYEQYF.

The chain uses TRBV6-5 and TRBJ1-1; D uncertain. Germline lookup yields CDR1 MNHEY and CDR2 SVGAGI. CDR3 size: 12 residues. Trimming removed 7 bases at V and 7 bases at J, with 13 bases between. CDR3 DNA sequence: TGTGCCAGCACTGGTGGGCCCAGTGAAGCTTTCTTT. Its protein product is CASTGGPSEAFF.

This clonotype was counted at least ten times. The V and J genes are TRBV20-1 and TRBJ2-1; D call uncertain. CDR3 length: 13 residues. The ends were cut back, 5 bases at V and 5 bases at J, with 13 bases in the middle. Germline V lookup: CDR1 DFQATT, CDR2 SNEGSKA (reference sequence). The CDR3 reads CSAGSGRHNEQFF. The CDR3 DNA follows: TGCAGTGCTGGCTCGGGCCGTCACAATGAGCAGTTCTTC.

There are a few counts of this clonotype. This chain links TRBV24-1 with TRBJ2-7; D uncertain. The germline CDR1 and CDR2 sequences are KGHDR and SFDVKD. Trimming took 6 bases from V and 5 from J, leaving 10 bases between them. The length of the CDR3 is 12 residues. The CDR3 protein is CATSLDGDEQYF. The CDR3 DNA sequence: TGTGCCACCAGTTTAGACGGCGACGAGCAGTACTTC.

CDR3 residues: CASSKGEGDFYEQYV. For the CDR3, the DNA is TGTGCCAGCAGCAAAGGTGAGGGGGACTTCTACGAGCAGTACGTC. The chain uses TRBV21-1 and TRBJ2-7; the D call in the table, TRBD2, was not verified against the DNA. TRBV21-1 is described as a pseudogene. The CDR3 is 15 residues long.

This clonotype was seen ten or more times. The J gene is TRBJ1-1, the V gene TRBV7-9, with 7 bases identical to TRBD1. The CDR3 runs to 13 residues. V shed 11 bases and J 0 bases; nucleotides not matched to a gene: 6. Germline assignment: CDR1 SEHNR and CDR2 FQNEAQ (reference sequence). The chain's CDR3 is CAYEQGMNTEAFF. The DNA for the CDR3 is TGTGCCTACGAACAGGGGATGAACACTGAAGCTTTCTTT.

This clonotype has a handful of counts. The rearrangement uses TRBV7-3 and TRBJ2-2; 8 bases line up with TRBD1. The CDR3 sequence is 16 residues long. Per the germline V gene, CDR1 is SGHTA and CDR2 is FQGTGA. V trimming: 2 bases; J trimming: 4 bases; junction bases outside the gene matches: 6. CDR3 in amino acids: CASSLSGQGLTGELFF. CDR3 nucleotide sequence: TGTGCCAGCAGCTTATCCGGACAGGGCCTCACCGGGGAGCTGTTTTTT.

Many counts were recorded for this clonotype. The rearrangement joins TRBV12-3 or TRBV12-4 to TRBJ2-2, with D perhaps given as TRBD1 or TRBD2 (7 bases each). V lost 4 bases to trimming and J lost 5 bases, with 20 bases between them. The CDR3 is 17 amino acids. In DNA form, the CDR3 reads TGTGCCAGCAGTTCGCATGATACAGGGGAGGGGACCGGGGAGCTGTTTTTT. Protein sequence: CASSSHDTGEGTGELFF.